This T cell receptor beta chain was documented in a study of blood T cell repertoires in COVID-19. Study at large: In each case, the material was cDNA or gDNA derived from T cells, B-cell-depleted T cells, or PBMCs.

CDR1 and CDR2 (germline): MNHNS, SASEGT. The CDR3 extends over 13 amino acids. Trimming shortened V by 5 bases and J by 3 bases, and 11 bases separated the two germline ends. This clone was found a few times. Per the original methods: Estimates of nucleated cell counts were drawn from the amplification of reference gene primers. Sequencing used immunoSEQ multiplex PCR; TCRdb keeps in-frame clones, though not all of them. D and trimming come from the DNA, and the V and J calls and clone size come from that table. The data hold about 250,000 clones, with more than 65% observed a single time. The receptor's source is a middle-aged man with active or convalescent COVID-19. The chain combines TRBV6-1 with TRBJ2-7; D is unclear. The sequenced material came from peripheral blood. This chain's CDR3 is CASSYGTYYEQYF. The CDR3 nucleotides read TGTGCCAGCAGTTATGGCACATACTACGAGCAGTACTTC.